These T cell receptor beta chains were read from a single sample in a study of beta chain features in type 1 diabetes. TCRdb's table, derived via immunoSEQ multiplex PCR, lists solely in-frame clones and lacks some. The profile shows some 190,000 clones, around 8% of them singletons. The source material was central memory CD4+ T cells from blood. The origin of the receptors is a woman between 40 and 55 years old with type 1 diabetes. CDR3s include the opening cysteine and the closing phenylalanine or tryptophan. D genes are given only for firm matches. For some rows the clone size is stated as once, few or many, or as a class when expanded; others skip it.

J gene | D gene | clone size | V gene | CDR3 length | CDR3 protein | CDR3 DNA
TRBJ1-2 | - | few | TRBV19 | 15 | CASRSARGNGYGYTF | TGTGCCAGTAGATCCGCAAGGGGAAATGGCTATGGCTACACCTTC
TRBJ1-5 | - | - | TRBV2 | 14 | CASRVDIPNQPQHF | TGTGCCAGCAGGGTAGACATCCCCAATCAGCCCCAGCATTTT
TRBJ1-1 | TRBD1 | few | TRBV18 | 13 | CASSPTRDSEAFF | TGTGCCAGCTCACCAACCCGGGACAGTGAAGCTTTCTTT
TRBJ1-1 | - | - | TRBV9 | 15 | CASSALGTGSTEAFF | TGTGCCAGCAGCGCCCTGGGAACGGGAAGCACTGAAGCTTTCTTT
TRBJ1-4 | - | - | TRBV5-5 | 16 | CASSAGPGSANEKLFF | TGTGCCAGCAGCGCCGGCCCCGGGAGTGCTAATGAAAAACTGTTTTTT
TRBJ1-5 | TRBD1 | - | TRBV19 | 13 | CASSRDSDQPQHF | TGTGCCAGTAGTCGGGACAGTGATCAGCCCCAGCATTTT
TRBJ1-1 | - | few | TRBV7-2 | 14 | CASSSRRGDTEAFF | TGTGCCAGCAGCTCCAGAAGAGGAGACACTGAAGCTTTCTTT
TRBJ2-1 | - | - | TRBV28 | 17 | CASSLLTHSSSYNEQFF | TGTGCCAGCAGTCTCCTCACCCACTCGAGCTCCTACAATGAGCAGTTCTTC
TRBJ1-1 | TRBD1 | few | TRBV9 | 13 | CASSVTGHGEAFF | TGTGCCAGCAGCGTGACAGGGCATGGTGAAGCTTTCTTT
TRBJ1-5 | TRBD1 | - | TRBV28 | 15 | CASSTGQGGYQPQHF | TGTGCCAGCAGTACAGGACAGGGGGGCTATCAGCCCCAGCATTTT
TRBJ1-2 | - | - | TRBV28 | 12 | CASKDKFYGYTF | TGTGCCAGCAAAGACAAGTTCTATGGCTACACCTTC
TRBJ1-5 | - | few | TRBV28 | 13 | CASMGPSNQPQHF | TGTGCCAGCATGGGCCCCAGCAATCAGCCCCAGCATTTT
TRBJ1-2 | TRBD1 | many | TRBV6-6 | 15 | CASTLLRDRGHGYTF | TGTGCCAGCACCCTACTCCGGGACAGGGGCCATGGCTACACCTTC
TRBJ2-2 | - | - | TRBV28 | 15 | CASSFGGIVSGELFF | TGTGCCAGCAGTTTTGGGGGGATAGTATCCGGGGAGCTGTTTTTT
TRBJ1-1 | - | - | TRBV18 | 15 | CASSPATGSNTEAFF | TGTGCCAGCTCACCAGCGACAGGCTCGAACACTGAAGCTTTCTTT
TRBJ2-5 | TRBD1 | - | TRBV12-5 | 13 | CASGPRTGGTQYF | TGTGCTAGTGGTCCAAGGACAGGGGGGACCCAGTACTTC
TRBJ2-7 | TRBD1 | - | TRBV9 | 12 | CASSTRDREVVF | TGTGCCAGCAGCACCCGCGACAGGGAAGTAGTCTTC
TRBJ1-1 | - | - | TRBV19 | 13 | CASRPTGYTEAFF | TGTGCCAGTAGACCCACAGGCTACACTGAAGCTTTCTTT
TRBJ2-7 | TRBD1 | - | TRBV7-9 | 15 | CASSLLGQGNYEQYF | TGTGCCAGCAGCTTATTGGGACAGGGTAACTACGAGCAGTACTTC
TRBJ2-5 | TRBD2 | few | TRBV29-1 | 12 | CSVVGGGETQYF | TGCAGCGTAGTTGGGGGGGGAGAGACCCAGTACTTC
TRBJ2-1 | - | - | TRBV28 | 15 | CASSLVAGDTKKPFF | TGTGCCAGCAGTTTGGTGGCAGGGGACACTAAAAAACCGTTCTTC
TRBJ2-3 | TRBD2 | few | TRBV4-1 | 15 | CASSQGLAGEDTQYF | TGCGCCAGCAGCCAAGGACTAGCGGGGGAAGATACGCAGTATTTT
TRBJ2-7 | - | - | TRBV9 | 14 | CASSTRSASYEQYF | TGTGCCAGCAGCACTCGGTCCGCCTCCTACGAGCAGTACTTC
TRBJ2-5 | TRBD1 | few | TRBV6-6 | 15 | CASSYSGQGRETQYF | TGTGCCAGCAGTTACTCCGGACAGGGACGTGAGACCCAGTACTTC
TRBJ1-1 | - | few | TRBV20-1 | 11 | CSVQAGTEAFF | TGCAGTGTCCAGGCGGGCACTGAAGCTTTCTTT
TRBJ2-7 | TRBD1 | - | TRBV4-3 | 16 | CASSQEGGQGAYEQYF | TGCGCCAGCAGCCAAGAAGGGGGACAGGGGGCCTACGAGCAGTACTTC
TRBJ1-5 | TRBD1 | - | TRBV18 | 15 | CASSPATGGLQPQHF | TGTGCCAGCTCACCTGCGACAGGGGGCCTTCAGCCCCAGCATTTT
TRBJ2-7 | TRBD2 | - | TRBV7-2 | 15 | CASSRLAGAVDEQYF | TGTGCCAGCAGTCGACTAGCGGGAGCGGTAGACGAGCAGTACTTC
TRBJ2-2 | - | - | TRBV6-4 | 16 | CASSDSTVHLTGELFF | TGTGCCAGCAGTGACTCTACAGTACATCTCACCGGGGAGCTGTTTTTT
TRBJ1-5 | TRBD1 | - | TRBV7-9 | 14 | CASSLGQSNQPQHF | TGTGCCAGCAGCTTGGGACAGAGCAATCAGCCCCAGCATTTT
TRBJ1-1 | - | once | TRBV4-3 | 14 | CASSQDRRYTEAFF | TGCGCCAGCAGCCAAGATAGGAGGTACACTGAAGCTTTCTTT
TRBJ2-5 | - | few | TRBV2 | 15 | CASSEGSTGQETQYF | TGTGCCAGCAGTGAAGGGTCTACCGGTCAAGAGACCCAGTACTTC
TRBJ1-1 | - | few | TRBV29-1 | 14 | CSAPSGEVNTEAFF | TGCAGCGCCCCCTCGGGTGAAGTGAACACTGAAGCTTTCTTT
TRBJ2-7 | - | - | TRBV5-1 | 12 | CASRKGSYEQYF | TGCGCCAGCAGAAAGGGGTCCTACGAGCAGTACTTC
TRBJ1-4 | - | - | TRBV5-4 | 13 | CASSLRGAEKLFF | TGTGCCAGCAGCTTACGGGGGGCTGAAAAACTGTTTTTT
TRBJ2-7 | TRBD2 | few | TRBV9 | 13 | CASTNLGGNEQYF | TGTGCCAGCACCAACCTCGGGGGGAACGAGCAGTACTTC
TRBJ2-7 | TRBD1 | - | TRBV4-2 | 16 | CASTSPRGQEAYEQYF | TGTGCCAGCACCTCACCCAGAGGACAGGAAGCCTACGAGCAGTACTTC